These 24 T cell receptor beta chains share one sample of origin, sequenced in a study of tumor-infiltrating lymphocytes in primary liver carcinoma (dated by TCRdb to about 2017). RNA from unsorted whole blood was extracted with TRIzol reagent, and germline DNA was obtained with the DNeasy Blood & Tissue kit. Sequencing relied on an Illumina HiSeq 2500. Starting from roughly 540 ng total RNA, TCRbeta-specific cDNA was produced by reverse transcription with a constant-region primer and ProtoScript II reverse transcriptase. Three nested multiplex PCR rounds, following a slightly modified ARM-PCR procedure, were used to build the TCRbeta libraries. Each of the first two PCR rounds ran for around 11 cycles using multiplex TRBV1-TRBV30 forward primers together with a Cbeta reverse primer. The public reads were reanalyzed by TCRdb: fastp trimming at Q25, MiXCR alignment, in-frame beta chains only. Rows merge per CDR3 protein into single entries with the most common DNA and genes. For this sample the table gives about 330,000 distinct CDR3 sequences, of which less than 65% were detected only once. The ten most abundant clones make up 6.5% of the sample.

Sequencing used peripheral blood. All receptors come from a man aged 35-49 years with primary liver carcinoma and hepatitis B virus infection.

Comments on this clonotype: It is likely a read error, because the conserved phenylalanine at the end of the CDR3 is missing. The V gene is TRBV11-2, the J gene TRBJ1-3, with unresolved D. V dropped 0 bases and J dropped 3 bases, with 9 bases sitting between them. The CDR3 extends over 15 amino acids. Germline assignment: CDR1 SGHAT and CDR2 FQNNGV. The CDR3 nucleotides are TGTGCCAGCAGCTTAGATGTAGGAATTGGAAACACCATATATCTT. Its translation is CASSLDVGIGNTIYL.

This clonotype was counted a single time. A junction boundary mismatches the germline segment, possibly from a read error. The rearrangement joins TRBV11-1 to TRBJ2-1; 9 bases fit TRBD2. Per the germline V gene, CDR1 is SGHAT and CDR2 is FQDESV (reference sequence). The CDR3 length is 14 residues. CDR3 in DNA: TGTGCCGGCAGCGCTAGCGGGAATAACAATGAGCAGTTCTTC. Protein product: CAGSASGNNNEQFF.

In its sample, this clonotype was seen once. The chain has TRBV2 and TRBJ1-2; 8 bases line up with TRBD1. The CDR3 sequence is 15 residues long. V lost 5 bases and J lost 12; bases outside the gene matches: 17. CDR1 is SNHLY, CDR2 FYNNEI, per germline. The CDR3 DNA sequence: TGTGCCAGCAGTATCCAGCGACCAGGACAGGGACGACACACCTTC. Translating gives CASSIQRPGQGRHTF.

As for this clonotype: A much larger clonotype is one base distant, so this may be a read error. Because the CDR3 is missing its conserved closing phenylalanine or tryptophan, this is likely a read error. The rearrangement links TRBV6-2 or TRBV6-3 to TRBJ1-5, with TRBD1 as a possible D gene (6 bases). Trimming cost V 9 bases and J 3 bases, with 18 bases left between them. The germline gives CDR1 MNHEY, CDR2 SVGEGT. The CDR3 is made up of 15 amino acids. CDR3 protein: CASSTGQLSNQPQHL. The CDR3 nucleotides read TGTGCCAGTAGCACGGGACAACTCTCCAATCAGCCCCAGCATCTT.

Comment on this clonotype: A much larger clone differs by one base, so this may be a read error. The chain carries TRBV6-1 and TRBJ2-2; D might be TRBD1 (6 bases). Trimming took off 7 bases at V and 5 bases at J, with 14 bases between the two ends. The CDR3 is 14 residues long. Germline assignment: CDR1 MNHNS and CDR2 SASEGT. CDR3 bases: TGTGCCAGCAAACGGGACACAGGGACCGGGGAGCTGTTTTTT. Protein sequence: CASKRDTGTGELFF.

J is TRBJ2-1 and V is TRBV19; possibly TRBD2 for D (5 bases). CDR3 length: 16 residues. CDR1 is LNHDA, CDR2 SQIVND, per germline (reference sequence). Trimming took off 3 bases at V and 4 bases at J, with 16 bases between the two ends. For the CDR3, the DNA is TGTGCCAGTAGTATCGTCGGGTCAAGACTATACAATGAGCAGTTCTTC. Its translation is CASSIVGSRLYNEQFF.

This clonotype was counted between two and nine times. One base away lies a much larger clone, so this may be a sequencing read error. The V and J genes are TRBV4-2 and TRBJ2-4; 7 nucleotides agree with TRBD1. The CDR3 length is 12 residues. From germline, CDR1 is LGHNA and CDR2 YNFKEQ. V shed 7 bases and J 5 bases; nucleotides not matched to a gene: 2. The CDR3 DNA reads TGTGCCAGCAACGGGACAGAAAACATTCAGTACTTC. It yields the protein CASNGTENIQYF.

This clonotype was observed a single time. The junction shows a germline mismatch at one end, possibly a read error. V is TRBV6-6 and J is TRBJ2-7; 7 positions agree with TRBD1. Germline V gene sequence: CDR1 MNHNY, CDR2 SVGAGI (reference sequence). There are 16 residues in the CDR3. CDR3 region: CVSSCLGQASSYEQYF. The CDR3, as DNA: TGTGTCAGCAGTTGCCTCGGACAGGCGAGCTCCTACGAGCAGTACTTC.

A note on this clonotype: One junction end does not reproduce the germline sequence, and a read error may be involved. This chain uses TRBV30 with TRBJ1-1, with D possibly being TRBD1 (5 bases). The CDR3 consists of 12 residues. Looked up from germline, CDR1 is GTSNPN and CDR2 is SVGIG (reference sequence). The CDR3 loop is CVWDRGGTEAFF. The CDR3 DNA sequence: TGTGTCTGGGACCGGGGAGGCACTGAAGCTTTCTTT.

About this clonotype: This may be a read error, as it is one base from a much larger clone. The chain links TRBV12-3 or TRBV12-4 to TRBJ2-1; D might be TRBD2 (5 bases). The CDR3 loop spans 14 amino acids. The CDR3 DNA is TGTGCCAACAGTTTAGCGAGGGTCAGTATCGAGCAGTTCTTC. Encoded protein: CANSLARVSIEQFF.

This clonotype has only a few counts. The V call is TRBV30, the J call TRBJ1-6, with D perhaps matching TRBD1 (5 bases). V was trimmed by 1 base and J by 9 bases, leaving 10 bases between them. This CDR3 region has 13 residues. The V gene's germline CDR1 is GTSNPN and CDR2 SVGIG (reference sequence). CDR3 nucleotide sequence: TGTGCCTGGAGTGAAAGGGACGCTTCACCCCTCCACTTT. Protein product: CAWSERDASPLHF.

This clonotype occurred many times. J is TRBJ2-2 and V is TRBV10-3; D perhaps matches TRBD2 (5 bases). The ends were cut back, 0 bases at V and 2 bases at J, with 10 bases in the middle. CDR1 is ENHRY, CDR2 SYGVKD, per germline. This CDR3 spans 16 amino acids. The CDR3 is CAISESSGSNTGELFF. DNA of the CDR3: TGTGCCATCAGTGAGTCCAGCGGATCAAACACCGGGGAGCTGTTTTTT.

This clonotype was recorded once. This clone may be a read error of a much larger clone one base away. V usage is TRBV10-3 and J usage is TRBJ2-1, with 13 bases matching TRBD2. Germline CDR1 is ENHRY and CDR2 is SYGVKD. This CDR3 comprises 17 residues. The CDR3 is CAFSESTSGRRDNEQFF. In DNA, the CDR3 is TGTGCCTTCAGTGAGTCGACTAGCGGGAGGAGGGACAATGAGCAGTTCTTC.

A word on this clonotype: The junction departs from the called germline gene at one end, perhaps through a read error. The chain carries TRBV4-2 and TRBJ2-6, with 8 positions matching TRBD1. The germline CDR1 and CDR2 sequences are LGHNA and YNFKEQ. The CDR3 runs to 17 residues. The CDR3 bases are TGTGCCAGCAACCAACCAGGGGGCGCTCCCGGGGCCAACGTCCTGACTTTC. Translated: CASNQPGGAPGANVLTF.

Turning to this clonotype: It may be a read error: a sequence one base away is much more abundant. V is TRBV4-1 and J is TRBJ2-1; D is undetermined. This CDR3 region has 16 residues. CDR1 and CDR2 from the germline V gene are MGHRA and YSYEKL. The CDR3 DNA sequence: TGCGCCAACAGCCAAGCGCCAGATATTGGTTACAATGAGCAGTTCTTC. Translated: CANSQAPDIGYNEQFF.

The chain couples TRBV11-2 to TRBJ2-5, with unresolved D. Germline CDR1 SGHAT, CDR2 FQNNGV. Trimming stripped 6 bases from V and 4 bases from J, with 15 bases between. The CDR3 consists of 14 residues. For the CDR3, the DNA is TGTGCCAGCAGTCTTGTATCTATCTCAGAGACCCAGTACTTC. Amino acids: CASSLVSISETQYF.

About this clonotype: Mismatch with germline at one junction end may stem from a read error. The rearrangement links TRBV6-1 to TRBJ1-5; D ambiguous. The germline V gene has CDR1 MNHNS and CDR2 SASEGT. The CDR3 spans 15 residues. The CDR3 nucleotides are TGTGCCAGCCTGTCCTTGAGGACGGTCAATCAGCCCCATCATTTT. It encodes CASLSLRTVNQPHHF.

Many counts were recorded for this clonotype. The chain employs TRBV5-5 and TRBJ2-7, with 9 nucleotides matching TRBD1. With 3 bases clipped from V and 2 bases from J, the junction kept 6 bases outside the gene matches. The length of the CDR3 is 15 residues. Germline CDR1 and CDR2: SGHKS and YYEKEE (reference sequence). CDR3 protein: CASSSSGTGTYEQYF. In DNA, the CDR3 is TGTGCCAGCAGCTCCTCCGGGACAGGGACCTACGAGCAGTACTTC.

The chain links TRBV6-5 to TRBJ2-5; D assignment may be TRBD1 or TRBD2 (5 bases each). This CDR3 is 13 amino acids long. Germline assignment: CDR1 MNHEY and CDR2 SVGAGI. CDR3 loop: CVGSYSGRETQYF. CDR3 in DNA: TGTGTCGGCAGTTACTCGGGGCGGGAGACCCAGTACTTC.

The DNA of the CDR3 is TGTGCCAGCAGCTTGACCGGGACGGCCCATTATGGCTACACCTTC. Translating gives CASSLTGTAHYGYTF. J is TRBJ1-2 and V is TRBV5-4; weak D call: TRBD1 (5 bases). Germline V gene lookup returns CDR1 SGHNT and CDR2 YYREEE (reference sequence). This CDR3 has 15 residues. The ends were cut back, 1 base at V and 5 bases at J, with 15 bases in the middle. Filled out from reference TRBV5-4 and TRBJ1-2, the complete variable domain reads ETGVTQSPTHLIKTRGQQVTLRCSSQSGHNTVSWYQQALGQGPQFIFQYYREEENGRGNFPPRFSGLQFPNYSSELNVNALELDDSALYLCASSLTGTAHYGYTFGSGTRLTVV.

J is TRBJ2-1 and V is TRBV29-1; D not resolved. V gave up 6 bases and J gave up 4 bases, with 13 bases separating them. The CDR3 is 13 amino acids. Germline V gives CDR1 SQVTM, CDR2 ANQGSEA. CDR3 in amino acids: CSVAPGYYNEQFF. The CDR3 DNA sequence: TGCAGCGTCGCGCCTGGCTATTACAATGAGCAGTTCTTC.

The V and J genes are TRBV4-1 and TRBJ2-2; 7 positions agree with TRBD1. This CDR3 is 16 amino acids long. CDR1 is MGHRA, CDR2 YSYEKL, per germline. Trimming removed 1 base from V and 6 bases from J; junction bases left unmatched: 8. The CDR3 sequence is CASSQGDSRVPGELFF. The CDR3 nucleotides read TGCGCCAGCAGCCAAGGGGACAGCAGGGTTCCCGGGGAGCTGTTTTTT.

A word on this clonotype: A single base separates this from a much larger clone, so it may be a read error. This CDR3 is CASNQIDLGFRGSPLHF. CDR3 in DNA: TGCGCCAGCAACCAAATCGACCTGGGGTTTAGGGGTTCACCCCTCCACTTT. This chain links TRBV4-1 with TRBJ1-6; D is perhaps TRBD1 (5 bases). This CDR3 contains 17 residues. The germline CDR1 and CDR2 sequences are MGHRA and YSYEKL.

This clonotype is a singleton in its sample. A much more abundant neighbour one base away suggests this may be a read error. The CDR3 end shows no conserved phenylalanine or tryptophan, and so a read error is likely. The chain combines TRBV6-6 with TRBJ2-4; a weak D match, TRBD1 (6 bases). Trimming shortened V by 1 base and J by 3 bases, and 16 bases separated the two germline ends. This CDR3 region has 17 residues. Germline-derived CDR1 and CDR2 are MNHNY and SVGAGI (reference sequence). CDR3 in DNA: TGTGCCAGCAGTTACTTGAAACCGGGACAAGACAAAAACATTCAGTACTTA. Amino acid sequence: CASSYLKPGQDKNIQYL.